A selection of T cell receptor beta chains follows, all from one sample in a study of blood T cell repertoires in COVID-19. Generated by immunoSEQ multiplex PCR, the TCRdb table keeps only in-frame clones and is missing some. The sample has 250,000 to 300,000 clones; roughly 86% are singletons. Sequencing used peripheral blood. The source is an older woman with COVID-19, enrolled during active disease. Both conserved end residues are part of each CDR3. The D gene is left open where the match is weak. Expanded clones get a size class; other rows say once, few or many, or leave the size out.

D gene,CDR3 length,clone size,V gene,J gene,CDR3 protein,CDR3 DNA
NA,15,once,TRBV6-2/TRBV6-3,TRBJ1-5,CASSGNGLGNQPQHF,TGTGCCAGCAGTGGAAACGGGTTGGGCAATCAGCCCCAGCATTTT
NA,16,few,TRBV18,TRBJ1-2,CASSPPGQINTYGYTF,TGTGCCAGCTCACCACCGGGACAAATTAACACTTATGGCTACACCTTC
TRBD1,14,NA,TRBV7-2,TRBJ1-2,CASSSRDRVGGYTF,TGTGCCAGCAGCAGCCGGGACAGGGTAGGTGGCTACACCTTC
TRBD1,18,NA,TRBV7-9,TRBJ1-4,CASSTGQAYFATNEKLFF,TGTGCCAGCAGCACTGGACAGGCCTACTTCGCAACTAATGAAAAACTGTTTTTT
TRBD1,16,NA,TRBV19,TRBJ2-7,CASGQPGQGIRDEQYF,TGTGCCAGTGGGCAACCGGGACAGGGGATTCGGGACGAGCAGTACTTC
TRBD1,14,NA,TRBV6-2/TRBV6-3,TRBJ1-5,CASSSGQGRQPQHF,TGTGCCAGCAGTTCGGGACAGGGGCGTCAGCCCCAGCATTTT
NA,14,NA,TRBV27,TRBJ1-5,CASSRGQSNQPQHF,TGTGCCAGCAGCCGAGGACAAAGCAATCAGCCCCAGCATTTT
NA,15,NA,TRBV7-2,TRBJ2-1,CASSLSTGGYNEQFF,TGTGCCAGCAGCTTAAGTACAGGCGGTTACAATGAGCAGTTCTTC
NA,14,NA,TRBV5-5,TRBJ2-7,CASSLAASSYEQYF,TGTGCCAGCAGCTTGGCAGCGTCTTCCTACGAGCAGTACTTC
NA,13,NA,TRBV19,TRBJ1-1,CASMGQGGTEAFF,TGTGCCAGCATGGGGCAGGGAGGCACTGAAGCTTTCTTT
NA,12,NA,TRBV6-6,TRBJ2-4,CASSQLVNIQYF,TGTGCCAGCAGCCAGCTAGTTAACATTCAGTACTTC
TRBD1,14,NA,TRBV19,TRBJ2-5,CASSREDRGETQYF,TGTGCCAGTAGTAGGGAGGACAGGGGAGAGACCCAGTACTTC
NA,16,NA,TRBV5-6,TRBJ2-1,CASSLGTATSYNEQFF,TGTGCCAGCAGCTTGGGGACAGCTACGTCCTACAATGAGCAGTTCTTC
TRBD1,16,NA,TRBV7-2,TRBJ2-6,CASSLGQYSGANVLTF,TGTGCCAGCAGCTTGGGACAGTACTCTGGGGCCAACGTCCTGACTTTC
NA,13,NA,TRBV6-5,TRBJ2-5,CASNTGIWETQYF,TGTGCCAGCAATACAGGGATATGGGAGACCCAGTACTTC
TRBD1,14,many,TRBV3-1/TRBV3-2,TRBJ1-2,CASSQGTGNYGYTF,TGTGCCAGCAGCCAAGGGACAGGGAACTATGGCTACACCTTC
NA,14,NA,TRBV21-1,TRBJ2-1,CARVGGLQVTEQFF,TGTGCCAGGGTGGGGGGGCTTCAAGTTACGGAGCAGTTCTTC
NA,13,NA,TRBV3-1/TRBV3-2,TRBJ1-2,CASSPWTETGYTF,TGTGCCAGCAGCCCTTGGACAGAAACAGGCTACACCTTC
NA,15,NA,TRBV5-8,TRBJ2-7,CASSQPTGILYEQYF,TGTGCCAGCAGCCAACCTACAGGGATTCTCTACGAGCAGTACTTC
NA,13,NA,TRBV27,TRBJ1-2,CASRRGGLFGYTF,TGTGCCAGTAGACGGGGAGGATTATTTGGCTACACCTTC
NA,16,few,TRBV15,TRBJ2-5,CATSRVKRVVQETQYF,TGTGCCACCAGCAGAGTTAAGAGGGTAGTCCAAGAGACCCAGTACTTC
TRBD2,15,NA,TRBV6-2/TRBV6-3,TRBJ2-3,CASSIRLAGTDTQYF,TGTGCCAGCAGCATCAGGCTAGCGGGTACAGATACGCAGTATTTT
TRBD1,15,NA,TRBV2,TRBJ2-7,CASSGTGTGVYEQYF,TGTGCCAGCTCGGGGACCGGGACAGGGGTCTACGAGCAGTACTTC
TRBD2,15,NA,TRBV4-3,TRBJ2-1,CASSQLAGSYNEQFF,TGCGCCAGCAGCCAACTAGCGGGCTCCTACAATGAGCAGTTCTTC
NA,13,NA,TRBV28,TRBJ1-5,CASSLLDNQPQHF,TGTGCCAGCAGTTTACTAGATAATCAGCCCCAGCATTTT
TRBD1,16,NA,TRBV27,TRBJ2-3,CASSPLRDRGTDTQYF,TGTGCCAGCAGTCCCCTCCGAGACAGGGGGACAGATACGCAGTATTTT
TRBD1,13,NA,TRBV2,TRBJ2-7,CASSIQGTYEQYF,TGTGCCAGCAGTATACAGGGGACCTACGAGCAGTACTTC
TRBD1,15,NA,TRBV3-1/TRBV3-2,TRBJ1-4,CASSQEGTGVEKLFF,TGTGCCAGCAGCCAAGAAGGGACAGGGGTTGAAAAACTGTTTTTT
NA,15,few,TRBV7-9,TRBJ2-3,CASSLPGGAGDTQYF,TGTGCCAGCAGCCTCCCGGGGGGCGCGGGAGATACGCAGTATTTT
NA,12,NA,TRBV3-1/TRBV3-2,TRBJ1-1,CASSPVGEGRFF,TGTGCCAGCAGCCCAGTGGGGGAGGGCCGATTCTTT
NA,13,NA,TRBV7-3,TRBJ1-2,CASSLWGDEGYTF,TGTGCCAGCAGCTTATGGGGGGATGAGGGCTACACCTTC
NA,13,few,TRBV12-3/TRBV12-4,TRBJ1-1,CASSWGVGVEAFF,TGTGCCAGCAGTTGGGGGGTGGGAGTTGAAGCTTTCTTT
NA,13,NA,TRBV5-4,TRBJ1-4,CASSLVGKGKLFF,TGTGCCAGCAGCTTGGTCGGGAAAGGAAAACTGTTTTTT
NA,13,NA,TRBV10-1,TRBJ1-1,CASTGQLNTEAFF,TGCGCCAGCACTGGACAGCTGAACACTGAAGCTTTCTTT
NA,12,NA,TRBV2,TRBJ1-2,CASSEGASGYTF,TGTGCCAGCAGTGAGGGGGCGAGTGGCTACACCTTC
TRBD2,12,NA,TRBV29-1,TRBJ2-1,CSADPGGNEQFF,TGCAGCGCCGACCCGGGGGGTAATGAGCAGTTCTTC
NA,16,NA,TRBV5-6,TRBJ1-2,CASSLDPSGGMSGYTF,TGTGCCAGCAGCTTGGACCCATCGGGAGGGATGAGTGGCTACACCTTC
NA,12,NA,TRBV30,TRBJ1-2,CAWSVSNLRYTF,TGTGCCTGGAGTGTGTCTAATCTTCGCTACACCTTC
NA,13,NA,TRBV12-3/TRBV12-4,TRBJ1-1,CASSLTGNTEAFF,TGTGCCAGCAGTTTAACGGGGAACACTGAAGCTTTCTTT
TRBD1,15,once,TRBV28,TRBJ2-5,CASSPAGTVQETQYF,TGTGCCAGCAGTCCCGCTGGGACAGTTCAAGAGACCCAGTACTTC
TRBD2,14,NA,TRBV6-2/TRBV6-3,TRBJ2-7,CASTPTSGSYEQYF,TGTGCCAGCACCCCTACTAGCGGTTCCTACGAGCAGTACTTC
NA,15,few,TRBV21-1,TRBJ2-7,CASSKVGRESYEQYF,TGTGCCAGCAGCAAAGTTGGTCGTGAGTCCTACGAGCAGTACTTC
TRBD1,14,NA,TRBV6-5,TRBJ1-2,CASSTPDRGDGYTF,TGTGCCAGTAGTACCCCAGACAGGGGTGATGGCTACACCTTC
TRBD1,13,NA,TRBV29-1,TRBJ1-1,CSAMTGGHTEAFF,TGCAGCGCCATGACAGGGGGCCACACTGAAGCTTTCTTT
NA,15,NA,TRBV29-1,TRBJ1-1,CSVEDWGSVYTEAFF,TGCAGCGTTGAAGATTGGGGTAGCGTTTACACTGAAGCTTTCTTT
TRBD2,15,NA,TRBV6-5,TRBJ2-1,CASSSPAGGPREQFF,TGTGCCAGCAGTTCCCCAGCGGGAGGGCCGCGTGAGCAGTTCTTC
TRBD1,15,NA,TRBV29-1,TRBJ1-1,CTANYGDRSYTEAFF,TGCACCGCAAACTACGGGGACAGATCCTACACTGAAGCTTTCTTT
NA,17,few,TRBV10-3,TRBJ1-5,CAISAGGGGRSNQPQHF,TGTGCCATCAGTGCGGGGGGAGGGGGTCGTAGCAATCAGCCCCAGCATTTT
NA,13,NA,TRBV29-1,TRBJ1-3,CSVEGGLGNTIYF,TGCAGCGTTGAAGGGGGACTTGGAAACACCATATATTTT
TRBD1,17,NA,TRBV28,TRBJ1-4,CASSLSLKGAFNEKLFF,TGTGCCAGCAGTTTATCGCTAAAGGGGGCTTTTAATGAAAAACTGTTTTTT
TRBD2,15,NA,TRBV5-1,TRBJ2-3,CASSPGTSRTDTQYF,TGCGCCAGCAGCCCGGGGACTAGTCGCACAGATACGCAGTATTTT
TRBD1,12,NA,TRBV5-4,TRBJ1-2,CASSNAGTGRTF,TGTGCCAGCAGCAATGCCGGGACAGGACGAACCTTC
TRBD2,18,NA,TRBV9,TRBJ2-1,CASSVTSGSTSTYNEQFF,TGTGCCAGCAGCGTGACTAGCGGGAGTACCTCAACCTACAATGAGCAGTTCTTC
TRBD1,15,NA,TRBV6-5,TRBJ1-6,CASRKGQIYNSPLHF,TGTGCCAGCAGAAAGGGACAGATCTATAATTCACCCCTCCACTTT
TRBD1,16,NA,TRBV9,TRBJ1-4,CASSGATGGQSEKLFF,TGTGCCAGCAGCGGAGCTACAGGGGGTCAGAGTGAAAAACTGTTTTTT
NA,17,NA,TRBV10-3,TRBJ2-2,CAISDRPGSANTGELFF,TGTGCCATCAGTGACCGCCCCGGGTCCGCGAACACCGGGGAGCTGTTTTTT
NA,15,NA,TRBV7-6,TRBJ2-1,CASSLSGTSYNEQFF,TGTGCCAGCAGCTTGTCCGGGACTTCCTACAATGAGCAGTTCTTC